Shown below are 18 T cell receptor beta chains from a single sample sequenced in a study of CXCR3-negative and CXCR3-positive naive CD8 T cells. The method, 5' RACE with UMI labels, was used to prepare the TRB cDNA libraries. From the 5' RACE reads, TCRdb lists one entry per CDR3 protein and no DNA. The sample has about 130,000 distinct CDR3 sequences. Sample: naive CXCR3- CD8+ T cells from blood. The sample's subset: CD45RO-CCR7+CD27+CD95- naive CD8+ T cells lacking CXCR3 (TNR3-). Source of these receptors: a human donor in good health. Some clones in this sample may be carry-over from other donors' samples.

The chain links TRBV7-9 to TRBJ2-3; TCRdb reports TRBD1, a call that lacks DNA to check it against. CDR3 size: 15 residues. In germline, CDR1 is SEHNR, CDR2 FQNEAQ (reference sequence). This CDR3 reads CASRHQTGTTDTQYF.

The rearrangement uses TRBV9 and TRBJ2-1; there is no DNA to check the TCRdb D call of TRBD2. This CDR3 spans 13 amino acids. Per the germline V gene, CDR1 is SGDLS and CDR2 is YYNGEE. The CDR3 region is CASSVGGDKEQFF. Supplemented by reference TRBV9 and TRBJ2-1, the full variable domain reads DSGVTQTPKHLITATGQRVTLRCSPRSGDLSVYWYQQSLDQGLQFLIQYYNGEERAKGNILERFSAQQFPDLHSELNLSSLELGDSALYFCASSVGGDKEQFFGPGTRLTVL.

The chain uses TRBV2 and TRBJ1-6; TCRdb reports TRBD1, a call that lacks DNA to check it against. The CDR3 contains 16 residues. Germline CDR1 reads SNHLY; CDR2 reads FYNNEI. CDR3 region: CASSEPLGVNNSPLHF.

The gene calls are TRBV3-1 and TRBJ1-1. The germline V gene encodes CDR1 LGHDT and CDR2 YNNKEL (reference sequence). The length of the CDR3 is 14 residues. CDR3 region: CASSPAAPNTEAFF. Full variable domain (missing parts from reference TRBV3-1 and TRBJ1-1): DTAVSQTPKYLVTQMGNDKSIKCEQNLGHDTMYWYKQDSKKFLKIMFSYNNKELIINETVPNRFSPKSPDKAHLNLHINSLELGDSAVYFCASSPAAPNTEAFFGQGTRLTVV.

The genes are TRBV29-1 and TRBJ2-2; TCRdb's D gene call, TRBD1, goes unchecked for lack of DNA. Germline loops: CDR1 SQVTM, CDR2 ANQGSEA. This CDR3 has 17 residues. The chain's CDR3 is CSVEEPHRGRVTGELFF.

V is TRBV13 and J is TRBJ2-7. The CDR3 sequence is 15 residues long. CDR1 is PRHDT, CDR2 FYEKMQ, per germline (reference sequence). CDR3 sequence: CASSRTTTPTYEQYF.

V usage is TRBV6-5 and J usage is TRBJ1-1. CDR3 length equals 12 residues. Germline loops: CDR1 MNHEY, CDR2 SVGAGI. CDR3 sequence: CASSSSGTEAFF.

The chain recombines TRBV12-3 or TRBV12-4 with TRBJ2-7. The CDR3 is 13 residues long. The CDR3 loop reads CASSFSGDYEQYF.

The J gene is TRBJ2-7, the V gene TRBV29-1; the TCRdb call, TRBD1, lacks DNA for checking. CDR1 SQVTM and CDR2 ANQGSEA come from the germline V gene. The length of the CDR3 is 16 residues. The CDR3 here is CSVEVSRNRAIYEQYF.

V is TRBV20-1 and J is TRBJ2-1. In germline, CDR1 is DFQATT, CDR2 SNEGSKA (reference sequence). CDR3 length equals 14 residues. CDR3 region: CSARDFRRSNEQFF.

This chain connects TRBV5-1 to TRBJ2-1; with no DNA, the TCRdb D assignment of TRBD2 cannot be verified. The V gene's germline CDR1 is SGHRS and CDR2 YFSETQ. The CDR3 is 18 residues long. CDR3 region: CASSLVPRSGSSYNEQFF.

The chain has TRBV2 and TRBJ2-5; TCRdb designates TRBD2, a call that cannot be tested without DNA. CDR3 length equals 17 residues. CDR1 SNHLY and CDR2 FYNNEI come from the germline V gene. The CDR3 loop is CASSEHLLAGEQETQYF.

The V call is TRBV2, the J call TRBJ2-2. The CDR3 consists of 15 residues. CDR1 and CDR2 (germline): SNHLY, FYNNEI. The CDR3 region is CASSEVGSNTGELFF.

The chain employs TRBV12-3 or TRBV12-4 and TRBJ1-1; TCRdb returns TRBD1, unconfirmable since there is no DNA. This CDR3 is 13 amino acids long. This CDR3 reads CASSLGSGVEAFF.

CDR3 sequence reads: CSVEEGASGANVLTF. The genes are TRBV29-1 and TRBJ2-6; the D call of TRBD1 rests on TCRdb alone, since no DNA is present to check it. This CDR3 is 15 amino acids long. Germline V gene data show CDR1 as SQVTM and CDR2 as ANQGSEA.

This chain uses TRBV20-1 with TRBJ2-7; the D gene TCRdb calls, TRBD2, cannot be checked with no DNA. The CDR3 runs to 13 residues. Looked up from germline, CDR1 is DFQATT and CDR2 is SNEGSKA (reference sequence). CDR3 protein: CSASGTSVYEQYF.

The chain uses TRBV7-8 and TRBJ2-1. This CDR3 is 15 amino acids long. Germline assignment: CDR1 SGHVS and CDR2 FQNEAQ. This chain's CDR3 is CASSLDPSRSNEQFF.

V gene TRBV7-9 combines with J gene TRBJ2-1; TCRdb calls TRBD2, which cannot be checked without DNA. The germline gives CDR1 SEHNR, CDR2 FQNEAQ (reference sequence). The CDR3 covers 18 residues. CDR3 sequence reads: CASSLATAFPSSYNEQFF.